Following are 10 T cell receptor beta chains from one sample sequenced in a study of cytomegalovirus exposure and HLA in healthy donors. PCR primers comprised 60 Vbeta and 13 Jbeta primers. Using immunoSEQ multiplex PCR, the repertoire was profiled, and TCRdb retains in-frame clones only, with some absent. The sample lists over 55,000 clones, around four fifths occurring once. The specimen was PBMCs. The receptors originated from a woman in her 30s in good health and CMV-seronegative.

V usage is TRBV7-9 and J usage is TRBJ2-2, with D unclear. Germline V gives CDR1 SEHNR, CDR2 FQNEAQ (reference sequence). V was cut by 1 base and J by 2 bases, with 5 bases left in between. This CDR3 region has 14 residues. The CDR3: CASSLGANTGELFF. CDR3 coding DNA: TGTGCCAGCAGCTTAGGCGCTAACACCGGGGAGCTGTTTTTT.

This rearrangement joins TRBV28 to TRBJ1-5, with D perhaps matching TRBD1 (6 bases). The CDR3 length is 15 residues. Deletions cut 6 bases from V and 3 bases from J, with 15 bases between. From germline, CDR1 is MDHEN and CDR2 SYDVKM. This chain's CDR3 is CASSLQGPHNQPQHF. CDR3 DNA: TGTGCCAGCAGCCTACAGGGACCCCACAATCAGCCCCAGCATTTT.

This chain connects TRBV6-1 to TRBJ2-3, with a weak D call TRBD2 (6 bases). The V end lost 0 bases, the J end lost 0 bases, and 10 bases lay between the germline ends. Germline CDR1 reads MNHNS; CDR2 reads SASEGT. The CDR3 is made up of 16 amino acids. CDR3 coding DNA: TGTGCCAGCAGTGAAGCCGGGGGTTCTAGCACAGATACGCAGTATTTT. This sequence encodes CASSEAGGSSTDTQYF.

The genes are TRBV13 and TRBJ1-2, with no clear D. This CDR3 region has 12 residues. The germline V gene has CDR1 PRHDT and CDR2 FYEKMQ (reference sequence). V shed 1 base and J shed 6 bases, with 6 bases lying between them. The CDR3 coding sequence is TGTGCCAGCAGCTTAGACGGGGATGGCTACACCTTC. Encoded protein: CASSLDGDGYTF. The full variable domain, rest sourced from reference TRBV13 and TRBJ1-2, is AAGVIQSPRHLIKEKRETATLKCYPIPRHDTVYWYQQGPGQDPQFLISFYEKMQSDKGSIPDRFSAQQFSDYHSELNMSSLELGDSALYFCASSLDGDGYTFGSGTRLTVV.

The chain recombines TRBV2 with TRBJ2-1, with D maybe TRBD2 (6 bases). Germline CDR1 reads SNHLY; CDR2 reads FYNNEI. The CDR3 runs 11 residues. The ends were cut back, 4 bases at V and 10 bases at J, with 8 bases in the middle. The CDR3 spells CASSVLAEQFF. The DNA for the CDR3 is TGTGCCAGCAGTGTCCTAGCGGAGCAGTTCTTC.

This chain uses TRBV4-3 with TRBJ2-5; D is uncertain. V lost 1 base and J 1 base, leaving 10 bases between the germline ends. Germline loops: CDR1 LGHNA, CDR2 YSLEER. This CDR3 is built from 15 residues. The CDR3: CASSQAFDFQETQYF. The CDR3 nucleotides are TGCGCCAGCAGCCAAGCCTTCGACTTCCAAGAGACCCAGTACTTC.

CDR3 coding DNA: TGTGCCAGCAGCCCAGGGGATAGCAATCAGCCCCAGCATTTT. It specifies CASSPGDSNQPQHF. The chain is built from TRBV7-8 and TRBJ1-5; D may be TRBD1 (6 bases). Trimming shortened V by 5 bases and J by 0 bases, and 8 bases separated the two germline ends. The CDR3 is 14 amino acids. In germline, CDR1 is SGHVS, CDR2 FQNEAQ.

The chain couples TRBV19 to TRBJ2-7; 12 positions match TRBD2. The CDR3 is made up of 15 amino acids. CDR1 and CDR2 from the germline V gene are LNHDA and SQIVND (reference sequence). V trimming: 3 bases; J trimming: 2 bases; junction bases outside the gene matches: 2. The CDR3 coding sequence is TGTGCCAGTAGTATCGGACTAGCGGGGACCTACGAGCAGTACTTC. This codes for CASSIGLAGTYEQYF.

The chain recombines TRBV29-1 with TRBJ2-7; 9 bases agree with TRBD2. Germline-derived CDR1 and CDR2 are SQVTM and ANQGSEA. Trimming cost V 6 bases and J 7 bases; bases outside gene matches: 13. This CDR3 region has 14 residues. The CDR3 region has the DNA TGCAGCGTCTCCACGGGCGGGGGGGCCTGGGAGCAGTACTTC. It translates to CSVSTGGGAWEQYF.

The chain links TRBV6-1 to TRBJ2-3; TRBD1 matches at 8 bases. J gave up 5 bases and V 6 bases, and 10 bases lay outside the gene matches. This CDR3 contains 15 residues. Germline V CDR1 and CDR2: MNHNS, SASEGT. CDR3 residues: CASRIEDRGGDTQYF. The CDR3 region has the DNA TGTGCCAGCAGAATAGAAGACAGGGGTGGAGATACGCAGTATTTT.